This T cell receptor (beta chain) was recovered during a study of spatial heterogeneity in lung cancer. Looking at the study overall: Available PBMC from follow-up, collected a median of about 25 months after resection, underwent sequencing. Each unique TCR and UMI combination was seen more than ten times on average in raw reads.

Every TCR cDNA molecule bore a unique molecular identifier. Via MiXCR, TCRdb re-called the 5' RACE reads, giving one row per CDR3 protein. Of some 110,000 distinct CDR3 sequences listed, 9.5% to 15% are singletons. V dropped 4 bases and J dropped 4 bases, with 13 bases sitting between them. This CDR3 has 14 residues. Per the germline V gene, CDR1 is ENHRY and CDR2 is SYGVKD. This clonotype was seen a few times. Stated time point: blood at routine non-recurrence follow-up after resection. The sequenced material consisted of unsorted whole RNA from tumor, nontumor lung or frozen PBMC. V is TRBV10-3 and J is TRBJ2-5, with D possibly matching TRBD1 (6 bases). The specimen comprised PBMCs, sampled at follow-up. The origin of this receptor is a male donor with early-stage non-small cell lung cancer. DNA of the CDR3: TGTGCCATCAGTGGGGGGCCGAGTCGAGAGACCCAGTACTTC. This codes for CAISGGPSRETQYF.